This note documents a single TCR beta chain sequence. The sample belongs to a study of blood T cell repertoires in COVID-19. Looking at the study overall: Samples came from the United States, Italy and Spain, spanning acute and convalescent COVID-19.

TCRdb keeps only in-frame clones here, not all; method: immunoSEQ multiplex PCR. The sample holds about 380,000 clones, over 75% seen once. The CDR3 loop spans 15 amino acids. Trimming stripped 6 bases from V and 1 base from J, with 15 bases between. Germline-derived CDR1 and CDR2 are MNHEY and SVGAGI. Participants' own reports of clinical history determined their cohort assignment. This clonotype was sampled from a young man who had recovered from COVID-19. This rearrangement joins TRBV6-5 to TRBJ1-2, with D uncertain. Material: PBMCs or T cells enriched from blood (not recorded which). For the CDR3, the DNA is TGTGCCAGCAGCTCAACTCGGGGAGTTAACTATGGCTACACCTTC. Its protein is CASSSTRGVNYGYTF.